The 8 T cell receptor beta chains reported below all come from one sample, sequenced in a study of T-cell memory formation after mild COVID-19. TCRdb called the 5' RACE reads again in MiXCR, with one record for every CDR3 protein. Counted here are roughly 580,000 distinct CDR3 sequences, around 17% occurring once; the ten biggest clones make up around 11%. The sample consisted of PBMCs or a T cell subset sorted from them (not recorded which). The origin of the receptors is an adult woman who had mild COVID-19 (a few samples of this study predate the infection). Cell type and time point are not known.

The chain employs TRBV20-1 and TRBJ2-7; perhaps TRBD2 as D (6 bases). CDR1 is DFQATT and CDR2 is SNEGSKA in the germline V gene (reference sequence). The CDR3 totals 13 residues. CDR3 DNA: TGCACTCCACTGGGGGACTCCAACAACGAGCAGTACTTC. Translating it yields CTPLGDSNNEQYF.

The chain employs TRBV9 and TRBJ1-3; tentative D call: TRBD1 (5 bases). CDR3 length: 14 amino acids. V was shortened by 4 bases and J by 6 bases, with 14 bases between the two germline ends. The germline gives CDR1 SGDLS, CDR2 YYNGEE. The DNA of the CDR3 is TGTGCCAGCAGCCCAGCGGTGGGGGTAAACACCATATATTTT. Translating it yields CASSPAVGVNTIYF.

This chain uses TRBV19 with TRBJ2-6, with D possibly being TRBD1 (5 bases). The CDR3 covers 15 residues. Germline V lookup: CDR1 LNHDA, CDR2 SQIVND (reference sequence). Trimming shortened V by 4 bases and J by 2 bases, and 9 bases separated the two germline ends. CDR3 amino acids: CASSTQGTGANVLTF. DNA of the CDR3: TGTGCCAGTAGTACGCAGGGTACTGGGGCCAACGTCCTGACTTTC. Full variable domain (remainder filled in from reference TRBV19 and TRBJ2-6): DGGITQSPKYLFRKEGQNVTLSCEQNLNHDAMYWYRQDPGQGLRLIYYSQIVNDFQKGDIAEGYSVSREKKESFPLTVTSAQKNPTAFYLCASSTQGTGANVLTFGAGSRLTVL.

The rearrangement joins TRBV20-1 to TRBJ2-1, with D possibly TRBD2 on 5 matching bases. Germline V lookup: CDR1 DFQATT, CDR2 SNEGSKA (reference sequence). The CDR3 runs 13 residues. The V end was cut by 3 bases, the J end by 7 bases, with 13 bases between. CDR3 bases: TGCAGTGCTAGGGGAGATATCGTGAATGAGCAGTTCTTC. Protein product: CSARGDIVNEQFF.

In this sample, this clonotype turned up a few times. The CDR3 protein is CASTTGRPSNTGELFF. CDR3 bases: TGTGCCAGCACGACCGGGCGACCCTCGAACACCGGGGAGCTGTTTTTT. This sequence joins TRBV3-1 and TRBJ2-2; D uncertain. Germline V gene data show CDR1 as LGHDT and CDR2 as YNNKEL (reference sequence). The CDR3 contains 16 residues. Trimming stripped 7 bases from V and 0 bases from J, with 15 bases between.

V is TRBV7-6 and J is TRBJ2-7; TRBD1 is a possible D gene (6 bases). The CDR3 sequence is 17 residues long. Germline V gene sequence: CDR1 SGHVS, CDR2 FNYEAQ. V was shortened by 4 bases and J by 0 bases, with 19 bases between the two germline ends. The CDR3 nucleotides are TGTGCCAGCAGCTCCTTTAAAGGGACATCTAGCTCCTACGAGCAGTACTTC. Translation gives CASSSFKGTSSSYEQYF.

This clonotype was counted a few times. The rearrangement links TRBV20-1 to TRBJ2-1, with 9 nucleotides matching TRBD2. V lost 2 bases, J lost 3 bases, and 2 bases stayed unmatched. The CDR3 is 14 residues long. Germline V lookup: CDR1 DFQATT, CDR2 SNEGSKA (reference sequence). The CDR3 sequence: CSARPTSGYNEQFF. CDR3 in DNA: TGCAGTGCTAGACCGACTAGCGGCTACAATGAGCAGTTCTTC.

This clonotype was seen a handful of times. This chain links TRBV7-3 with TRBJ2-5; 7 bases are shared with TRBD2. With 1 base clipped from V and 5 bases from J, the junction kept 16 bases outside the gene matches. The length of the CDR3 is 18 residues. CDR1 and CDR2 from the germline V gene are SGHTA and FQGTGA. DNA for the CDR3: TGTGCCAGCAGCTTAAAAAGAGTGGGGACTATGGGCGGCGAGACCCAGTACTTC. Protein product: CASSLKRVGTMGGETQYF.